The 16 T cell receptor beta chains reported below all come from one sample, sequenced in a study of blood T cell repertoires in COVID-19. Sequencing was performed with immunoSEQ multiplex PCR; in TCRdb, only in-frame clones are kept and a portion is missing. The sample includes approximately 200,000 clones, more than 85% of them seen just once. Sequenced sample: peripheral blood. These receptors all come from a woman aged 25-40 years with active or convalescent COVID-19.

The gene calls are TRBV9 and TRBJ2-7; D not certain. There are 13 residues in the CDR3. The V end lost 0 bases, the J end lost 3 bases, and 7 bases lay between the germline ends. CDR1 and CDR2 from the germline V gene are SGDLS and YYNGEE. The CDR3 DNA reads TGTGCCAGCAGCGTAGATTCCGGCTACGAGCAGTACTTC. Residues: CASSVDSGYEQYF.

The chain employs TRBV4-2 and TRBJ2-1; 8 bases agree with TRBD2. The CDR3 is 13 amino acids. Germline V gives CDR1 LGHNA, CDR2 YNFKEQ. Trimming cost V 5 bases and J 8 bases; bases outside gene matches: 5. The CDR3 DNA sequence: TGTGCCAGCAGCAACGGGGGGGCGGATGAGCAGTTCTTC. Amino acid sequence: CASSNGGADEQFF.

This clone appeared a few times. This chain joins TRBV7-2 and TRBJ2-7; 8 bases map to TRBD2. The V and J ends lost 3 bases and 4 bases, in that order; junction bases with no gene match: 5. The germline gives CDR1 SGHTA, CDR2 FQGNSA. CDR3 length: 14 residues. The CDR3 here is CASSFASGGYEQYF. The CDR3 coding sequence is TGTGCCAGCAGCTTTGCCAGCGGGGGTTACGAGCAGTACTTC.

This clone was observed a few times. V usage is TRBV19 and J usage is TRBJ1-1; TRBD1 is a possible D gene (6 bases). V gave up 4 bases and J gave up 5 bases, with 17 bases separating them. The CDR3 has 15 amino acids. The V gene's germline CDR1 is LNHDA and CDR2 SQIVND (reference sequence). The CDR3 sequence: CASSSLPQGGTEAFF. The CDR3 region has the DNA TGTGCCAGTAGTAGTCTACCACAGGGTGGGACTGAAGCTTTCTTT.

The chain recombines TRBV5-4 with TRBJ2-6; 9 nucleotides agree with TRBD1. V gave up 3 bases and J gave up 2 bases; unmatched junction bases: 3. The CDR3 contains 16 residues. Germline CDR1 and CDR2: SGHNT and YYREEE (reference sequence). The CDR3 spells CASSSTGGAGANVLTF. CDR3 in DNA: TGTGCCAGCAGCTCGACAGGGGGTGCTGGGGCCAACGTCCTGACTTTC.

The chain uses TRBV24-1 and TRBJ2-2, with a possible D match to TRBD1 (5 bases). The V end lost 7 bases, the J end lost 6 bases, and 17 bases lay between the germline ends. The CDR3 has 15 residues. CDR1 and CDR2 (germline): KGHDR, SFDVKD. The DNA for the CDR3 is TGTGCCACCAGCACCCCAGCAGGGAAGGCCGGGGAGCTGTTTTTT. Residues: CATSTPAGKAGELFF.

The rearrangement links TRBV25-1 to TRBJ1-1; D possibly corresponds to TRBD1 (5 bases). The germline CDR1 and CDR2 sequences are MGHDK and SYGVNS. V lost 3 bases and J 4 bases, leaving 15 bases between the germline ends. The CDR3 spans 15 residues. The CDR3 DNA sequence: TGTGCCAGCAGTGAGCATCAGGGAAGGAGCACTGAAGCTTTCTTT. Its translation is CASSEHQGRSTEAFF.

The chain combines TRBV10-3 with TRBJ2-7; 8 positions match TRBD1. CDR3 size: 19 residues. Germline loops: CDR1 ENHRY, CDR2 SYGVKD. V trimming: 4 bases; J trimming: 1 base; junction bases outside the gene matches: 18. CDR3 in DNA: TGTGCCATCAGTGGGATTACTGACAGGGGCGCGGTTAAATCCTACGAGCAGTACTTC. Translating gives CAISGITDRGAVKSYEQYF.

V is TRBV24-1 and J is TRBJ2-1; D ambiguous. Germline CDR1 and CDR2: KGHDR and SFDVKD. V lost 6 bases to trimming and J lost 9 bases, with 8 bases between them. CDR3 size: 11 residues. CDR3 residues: CATSPGFEQFF. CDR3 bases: TGTGCCACCAGTCCCGGTTTTGAGCAGTTCTTC.

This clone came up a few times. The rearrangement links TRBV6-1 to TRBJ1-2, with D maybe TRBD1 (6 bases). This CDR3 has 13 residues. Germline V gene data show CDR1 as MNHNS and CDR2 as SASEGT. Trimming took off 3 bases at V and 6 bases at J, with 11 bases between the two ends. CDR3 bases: TGTGCCAGCAGTGAGGGGGCACAGGATGGCTACACCTTC. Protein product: CASSEGAQDGYTF.

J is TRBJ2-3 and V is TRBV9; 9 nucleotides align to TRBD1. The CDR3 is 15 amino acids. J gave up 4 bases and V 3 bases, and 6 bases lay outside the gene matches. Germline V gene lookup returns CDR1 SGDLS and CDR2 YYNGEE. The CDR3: CASSGRTGAADTQYF. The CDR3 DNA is TGTGCCAGCAGCGGGCGGACAGGGGCTGCAGATACGCAGTATTTT.

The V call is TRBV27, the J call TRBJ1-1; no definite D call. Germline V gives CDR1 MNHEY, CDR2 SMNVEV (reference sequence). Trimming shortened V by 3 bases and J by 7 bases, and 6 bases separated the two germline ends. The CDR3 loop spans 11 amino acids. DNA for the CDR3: TGTGCCAGCAGTTTTGGGCTTGAAGCTTTCTTT. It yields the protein CASSFGLEAFF.

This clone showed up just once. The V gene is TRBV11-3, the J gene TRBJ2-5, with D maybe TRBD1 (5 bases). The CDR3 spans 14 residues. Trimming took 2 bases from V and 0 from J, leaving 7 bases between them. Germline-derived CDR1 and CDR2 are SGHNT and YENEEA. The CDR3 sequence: CASSLRQYQETQYF. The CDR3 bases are TGTGCCAGCAGCTTAAGACAGTACCAAGAGACCCAGTACTTC.

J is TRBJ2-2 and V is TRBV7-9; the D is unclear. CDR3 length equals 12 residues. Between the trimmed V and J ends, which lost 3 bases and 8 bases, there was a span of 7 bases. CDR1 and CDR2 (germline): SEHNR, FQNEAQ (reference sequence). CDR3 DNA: TGTGCCAGCAGCTTGATCAGAGGGGAGCTGTTTTTT. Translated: CASSLIRGELFF.

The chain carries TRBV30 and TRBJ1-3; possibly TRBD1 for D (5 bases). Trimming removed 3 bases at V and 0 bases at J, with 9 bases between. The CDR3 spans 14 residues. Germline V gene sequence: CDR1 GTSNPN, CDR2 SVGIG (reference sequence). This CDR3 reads CAWRGLLSGNTIYF. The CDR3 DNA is TGTGCCTGGAGGGGACTCCTCTCTGGAAACACCATATATTTT.

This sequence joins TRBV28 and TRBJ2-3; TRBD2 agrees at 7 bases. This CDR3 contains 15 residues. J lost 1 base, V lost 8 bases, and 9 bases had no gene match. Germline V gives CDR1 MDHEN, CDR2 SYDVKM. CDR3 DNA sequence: TGTGCCAGCTACTCTAGCCGGGGGGGCACAGATACGCAGTATTTT. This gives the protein CASYSSRGGTDTQYF.